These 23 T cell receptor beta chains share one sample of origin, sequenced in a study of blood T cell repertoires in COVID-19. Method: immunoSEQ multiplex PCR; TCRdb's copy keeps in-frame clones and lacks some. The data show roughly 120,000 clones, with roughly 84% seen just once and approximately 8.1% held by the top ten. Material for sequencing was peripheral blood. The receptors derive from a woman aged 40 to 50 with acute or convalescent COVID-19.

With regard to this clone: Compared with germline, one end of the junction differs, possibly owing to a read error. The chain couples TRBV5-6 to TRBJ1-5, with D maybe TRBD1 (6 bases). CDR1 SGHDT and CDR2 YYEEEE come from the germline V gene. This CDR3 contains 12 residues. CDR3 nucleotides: TGTGCCAGCAGCTTGGGGTTGGGGGCGTCGGATTTT. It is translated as CASSLGLGASDF.

The CDR3 nucleotides are TGTGCCAGTACCAAGGGACTAGCGGGGGGGACTGCCAAAAACATTCAGTACTTC. Protein sequence: CASTKGLAGGTAKNIQYF. This chain uses TRBV19 with TRBJ2-4; TRBD2 matches 16 bases. CDR3 size: 18 residues. The trim removed 7 bases at V and 1 base at J, leaving 7 bases unmatched. The germline V gene has CDR1 LNHDA and CDR2 SQIVND (reference sequence).

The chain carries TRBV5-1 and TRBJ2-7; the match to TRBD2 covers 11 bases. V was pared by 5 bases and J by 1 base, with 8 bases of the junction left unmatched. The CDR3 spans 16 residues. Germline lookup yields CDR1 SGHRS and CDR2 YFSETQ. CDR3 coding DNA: TGCGCCAGCAGTCGGGGTTCTAGCGGGGGGTCCTACGAGCAGTACTTC. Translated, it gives CASSRGSSGGSYEQYF.

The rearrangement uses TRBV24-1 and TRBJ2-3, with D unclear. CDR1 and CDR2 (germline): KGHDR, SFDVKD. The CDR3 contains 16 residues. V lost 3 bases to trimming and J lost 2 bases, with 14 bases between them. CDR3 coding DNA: TGTGCCACCAGTGATGAAAAGGAGAGCGCCACAGATACGCAGTATTTT. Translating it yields CATSDEKESATDTQYF.

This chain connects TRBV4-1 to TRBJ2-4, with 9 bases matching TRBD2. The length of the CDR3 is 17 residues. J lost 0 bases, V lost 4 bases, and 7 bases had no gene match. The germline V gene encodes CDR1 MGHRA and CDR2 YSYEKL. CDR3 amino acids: CASSRLAGFLAKNIQYF. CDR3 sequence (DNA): TGCGCCAGCAGCCGTCTAGCGGGGTTTCTAGCCAAAAACATTCAGTACTTC.

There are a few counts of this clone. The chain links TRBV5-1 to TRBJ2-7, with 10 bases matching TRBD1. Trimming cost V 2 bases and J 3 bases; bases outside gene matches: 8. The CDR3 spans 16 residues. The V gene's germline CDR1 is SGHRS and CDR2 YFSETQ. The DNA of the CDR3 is TGCGCCAGCAGCTTAGGATGGACAGGGGGGAGCTACGAGCAGTACTTC. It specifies CASSLGWTGGSYEQYF.

The CDR3 region is CASSPSNPGLKEKLFF. Here the CDR3 DNA reads TGTGCCAGCTCACCAAGTAACCCAGGGCTGAAGGAAAAACTGTTTTTT. This chain links TRBV18 with TRBJ1-4; D possibly corresponds to TRBD1 (5 bases). CDR3 length equals 16 residues. Germline CDR1 and CDR2: KGHSH and LQKENI. V lost 2 bases, J lost 8 bases, and 18 bases lay in between.

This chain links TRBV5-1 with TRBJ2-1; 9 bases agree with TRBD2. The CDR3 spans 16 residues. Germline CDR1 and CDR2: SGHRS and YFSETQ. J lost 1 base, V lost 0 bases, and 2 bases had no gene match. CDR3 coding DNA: TGCGCCAGCAGCTTGGAGCTAGCGGGGTCCTACAATGAGCAGTTCTTC. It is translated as CASSLELAGSYNEQFF.

This chain's CDR3 is CASSTRQGADTQYF. The CDR3 DNA reads as TGTGCCAGCAGCACTCGACAGGGAGCAGATACGCAGTATTTT. The chain carries TRBV9 and TRBJ2-3, with 7 nucleotides matching TRBD1. V was pared by 4 bases and J by 4 bases, with 6 bases of the junction left unmatched. Germline V CDR1 and CDR2: SGDLS, YYNGEE. The CDR3 loop spans 14 amino acids. Full variable domain (rest looked up from reference TRBV9 and TRBJ2-3): DSGVTQTPKHLITATGQRVTLRCSPRSGDLSVYWYQQSLDQGLQFLIQYYNGEERAKGNILERFSAQQFPDLHSELNLSSLELGDSALYFCASSTRQGADTQYFGPGTRLTVL.

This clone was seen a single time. The CDR3 reads CASSQEGALTSPTTNEKLFF. CDR3 nucleotides: TGCGCCAGCAGCCAAGAAGGGGCCCTGACTAGCCCCACAACTAATGAAAAACTGTTTTTT. This chain uses TRBV4-1 with TRBJ1-4; possible D gene TRBD1, 5 bases. The ends were cut back, 0 bases at V and 0 bases at J, with 20 bases in the middle. The CDR3 consists of 20 residues. Germline assignment: CDR1 MGHRA and CDR2 YSYEKL.

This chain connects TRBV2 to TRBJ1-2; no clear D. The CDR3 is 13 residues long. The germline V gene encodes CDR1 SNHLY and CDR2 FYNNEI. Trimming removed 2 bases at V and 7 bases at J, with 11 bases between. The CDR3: CASSELLISGYTF. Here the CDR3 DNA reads TGTGCCAGCAGTGAACTTCTCATCAGTGGCTACACCTTC.

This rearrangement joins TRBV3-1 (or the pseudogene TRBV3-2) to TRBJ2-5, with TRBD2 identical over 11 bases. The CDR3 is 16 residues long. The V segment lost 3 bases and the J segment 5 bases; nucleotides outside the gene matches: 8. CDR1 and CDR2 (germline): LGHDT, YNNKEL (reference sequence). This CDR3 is CASSHSRLAGLETQYF. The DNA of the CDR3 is TGTGCCAGCAGCCACTCCCGACTAGCGGGGTTGGAGACCCAGTACTTC.

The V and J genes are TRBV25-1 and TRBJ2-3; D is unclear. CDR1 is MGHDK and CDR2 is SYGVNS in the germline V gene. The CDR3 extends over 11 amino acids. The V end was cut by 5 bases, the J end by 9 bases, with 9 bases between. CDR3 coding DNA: TGTGCCAGCAGTAACCGCGAAACGCAGTATTTT. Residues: CASSNRETQYF. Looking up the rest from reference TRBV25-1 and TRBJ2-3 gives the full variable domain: EADIYQTPRYLVIGTGKKITLECSQTMGHDKMYWYQQDPGMELHLIHYSYGVNSTEKGDLSSESTVSRIRTEHFPLTLESARPSHTSQYLCASSNRETQYFGPGTRLTVL.

DNA for the CDR3: TGTGCCAGCAGCCACAGGGGGTTAGGGTACAATGAGCAGTTCTTC. It yields the protein CASSHRGLGYNEQFF. This chain uses TRBV7-6 with TRBJ2-1, with 8 bases that match TRBD1. The CDR3 totals 15 residues. V gave up 5 bases and J gave up 4 bases; unmatched junction bases: 7. Germline loops: CDR1 SGHVS, CDR2 FNYEAQ.

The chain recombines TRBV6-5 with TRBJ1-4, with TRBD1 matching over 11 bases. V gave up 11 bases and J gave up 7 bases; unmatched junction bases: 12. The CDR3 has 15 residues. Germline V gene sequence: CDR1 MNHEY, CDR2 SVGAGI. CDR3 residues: CAASISGTGGEKLFF. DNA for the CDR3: TGTGCCGCTTCTATTTCCGGGACAGGGGGTGAAAAACTGTTTTTT.

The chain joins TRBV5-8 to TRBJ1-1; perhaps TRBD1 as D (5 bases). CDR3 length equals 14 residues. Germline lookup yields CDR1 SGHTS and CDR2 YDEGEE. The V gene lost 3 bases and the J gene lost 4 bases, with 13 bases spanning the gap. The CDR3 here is CASSSLGGSTEAFF. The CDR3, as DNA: TGTGCCAGCAGCTCCCTCGGGGGGTCCACTGAAGCTTTCTTT.

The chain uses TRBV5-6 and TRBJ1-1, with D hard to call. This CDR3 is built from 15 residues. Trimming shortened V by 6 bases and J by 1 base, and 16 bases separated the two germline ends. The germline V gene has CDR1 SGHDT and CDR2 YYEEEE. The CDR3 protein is CASIVTRNTNTEAFF. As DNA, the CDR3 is TGTGCCAGCATCGTGACACGGAATACGAACACTGAAGCTTTCTTT.

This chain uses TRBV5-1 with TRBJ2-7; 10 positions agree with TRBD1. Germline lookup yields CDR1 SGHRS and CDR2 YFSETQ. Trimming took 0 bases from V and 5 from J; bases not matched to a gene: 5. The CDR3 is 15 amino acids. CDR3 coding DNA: TGCGCCAGCAGCTTGGAGGGACAGGGGCCCCACGAGCAGTACTTC. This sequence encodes CASSLEGQGPHEQYF.

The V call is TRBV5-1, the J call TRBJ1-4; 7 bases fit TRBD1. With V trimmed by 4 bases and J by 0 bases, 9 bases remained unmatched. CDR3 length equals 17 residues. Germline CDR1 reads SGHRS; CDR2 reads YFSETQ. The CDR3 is CASSPGQVYATNEKLFF. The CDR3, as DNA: TGCGCCAGCAGCCCCGGACAGGTTTATGCAACTAATGAAAAACTGTTTTTT.

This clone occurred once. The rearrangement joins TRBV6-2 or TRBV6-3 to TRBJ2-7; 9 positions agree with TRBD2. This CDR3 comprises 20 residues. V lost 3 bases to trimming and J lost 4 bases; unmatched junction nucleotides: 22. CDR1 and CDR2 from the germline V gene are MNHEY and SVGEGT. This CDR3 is CASSYGMGRSGGPSGYEQYF. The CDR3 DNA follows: TGTGCCAGCAGTTATGGAATGGGACGGAGCGGGGGGCCCAGCGGGTACGAGCAGTACTTC.

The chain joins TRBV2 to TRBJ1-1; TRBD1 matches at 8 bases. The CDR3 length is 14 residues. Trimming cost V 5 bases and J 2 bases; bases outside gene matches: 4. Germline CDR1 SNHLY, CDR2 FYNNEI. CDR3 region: CASSQTGGNTEAFF. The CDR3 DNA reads TGTGCCAGCAGTCAAACAGGGGGAAACACTGAAGCTTTCTTT.

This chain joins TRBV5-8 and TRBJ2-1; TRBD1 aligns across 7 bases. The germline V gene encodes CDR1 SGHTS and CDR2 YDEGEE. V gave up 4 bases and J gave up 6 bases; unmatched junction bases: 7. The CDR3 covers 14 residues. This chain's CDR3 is CASSGTTGSNEQFF. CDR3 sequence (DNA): TGTGCCAGCAGCGGGACGACAGGGTCCAATGAGCAGTTCTTC.

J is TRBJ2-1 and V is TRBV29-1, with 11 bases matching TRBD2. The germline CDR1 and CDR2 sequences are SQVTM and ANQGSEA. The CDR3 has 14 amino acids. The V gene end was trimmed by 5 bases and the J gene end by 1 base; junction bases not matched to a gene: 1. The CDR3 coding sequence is TGCAGCGTTTTAGCGGGGGGGTCCTACAATGAGCAGTTCTTC. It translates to CSVLAGGSYNEQFF.